What follows is one T cell receptor (beta chain) and its context. This specimen comes from a study of blood T cell repertoires in COVID-19. The wider study: From the United States, Italy and Spain came samples of acute and convalescent COVID-19. Sample material is recorded as cDNA or gDNA derived from T cells, B-cell-depleted T cells, or PBMCs.

The CDR3 loop spans 15 amino acids. Per germline, CDR1 KGHSH and CDR2 LQKENI. V was trimmed by 0 bases and J by 4 bases, leaving 12 bases between them. In the authors' methods: Amplification of reference gene primers was used by the study to estimate nucleated cell counts. TCRdb's table, derived via immunoSEQ multiplex PCR, lists solely in-frame clones and lacks some. V and J calls plus clone size are reproduced from that table; the DNA served to infer D and trimming. This repertoire shows approximately 300,000 clones, about 89% found once; its top ten account for about 6.8%. The J gene is TRBJ1-1, the V gene TRBV18; D is uncertain. Sequencing was done on a sample of peripheral blood. This clonotype was sampled from a man between 18 and 29 years old who had recovered from COVID-19. Here the CDR3 reads CASSPPAGKRTEAFF. CDR3 in DNA: TGTGCCAGCTCACCACCCGCGGGGAAGCGCACTGAAGCTTTCTTT.